Here is one T cell receptor (beta chain) with its context. PCR primers comprised 60 Vbeta and 13 Jbeta primers. Sequencing used immunoSEQ multiplex PCR; TCRdb keeps in-frame clones, though not all of them. The table shows about 110,000 clones, with roughly 80% occurring only once. The sample originates from a study of cytomegalovirus exposure and HLA in healthy donors. Sequencing was done on a sample of PBMCs. The sequence came from a female donor in good health and CMV-seropositive.

The CDR3 spells CASSPPAGAETQYF. CDR3 sequence (DNA): TGTGCCAGCTCACCACCGGCAGGGGCAGAGACCCAGTACTTC. The chain is built from TRBV18 and TRBJ2-5, with TRBD1 as a possible D gene (6 bases). This CDR3 region has 14 residues. Germline-derived CDR1 and CDR2 are KGHSH and LQKENI. V shed 0 bases and J shed 4 bases, with 9 bases lying between them.